These 30 T cell receptor beta chains were all obtained from the same sample, sequenced in a study of PD-1 blockade in classical Hodgkin lymphoma. Each of the patients experienced relapse following autologous stem cell transplantation, and their brentuximab vedotin exposure differed. The method was immunoSEQ multiplex PCR; TCRdb's version includes in-frame clones alone and lacks a portion of them. The data hold about 100,000 clones, with about 89% observed a single time. Sequenced here: peripheral blood mononuclear cells (PBMCs), sampled before the second cycle of nivolumab. Source of these receptors: a human donor with classical Hodgkin lymphoma.

V usage is TRBV19 and J usage is TRBJ2-4; a possible D gene is TRBD1 (5 bases). CDR1 is LNHDA and CDR2 is SQIVND in the germline V gene (reference sequence). The CDR3 has 16 amino acids. V dropped 5 bases and J dropped 1 base, with 15 bases sitting between them. CDR3 protein: CASSPQGRSAKNIQYF. The DNA for the CDR3 is TGTGCCAGTAGTCCTCAGGGTCGGTCGGCCAAAAACATTCAGTACTTC.

The chain links TRBV7-3 to TRBJ2-3; D uncertain. V dropped 5 bases and J dropped 0 bases, with 9 bases sitting between them. The germline gives CDR1 SGHTA, CDR2 FQGTGA. The CDR3 consists of 14 residues. The CDR3 spells CASSQGVSTDTQYF. The CDR3 coding sequence is TGTGCCAGCAGCCAAGGCGTTAGCACAGATACGCAGTATTTT.

This clone showed up just a few times. The chain recombines TRBV28 with TRBJ1-4; D remains unclear. From germline, CDR1 is MDHEN and CDR2 SYDVKM. This CDR3 is built from 16 residues. Trimming removed 3 bases at V and 3 bases at J, with 14 bases between. This CDR3 is CASSFVGTAANEKLFF. The DNA of the CDR3 is TGTGCCAGCAGTTTTGTAGGTACGGCTGCTAATGAAAAACTGTTTTTT.

The chain is built from TRBV14 and TRBJ2-7; D is unclear. Per the germline V gene, CDR1 is SGHDN and CDR2 is FVKESK. V lost 4 bases and J lost 2, with 12 bases in between. The length of the CDR3 is 14 residues. The CDR3 bases are TGTGCCAGCAGCCCCAATCCTGGAGCCTACGAGCAGTACTTC. Its translation: CASSPNPGAYEQYF.

The genes are TRBV18 and TRBJ1-6, with D possibly TRBD1 on 5 matching bases. The CDR3 contains 15 residues. CDR1 is KGHSH, CDR2 LQKENI, per germline. Trimming shortened V by 4 bases and J by 6 bases, and 13 bases separated the two germline ends. The DNA for the CDR3 is TGTGCCAGCTCACTAGACAGTAGAACTAATTCACCCCTCCACTTT. This translates into CASSLDSRTNSPLHF.

This chain connects TRBV11-2 to TRBJ2-1; TRBD2 matches 7 bases. With 4 bases clipped from V and 3 bases from J, the junction kept 15 bases outside the gene matches. The CDR3 covers 18 residues. Germline CDR1 and CDR2: SGHAT and FQNNGV. For the CDR3, the DNA is TGTGCCAGCAGCTCCACACTACCCCGGGGGGTTCACTACAATGAGCAGTTCTTC. Residues: CASSSTLPRGVHYNEQFF.

The chain uses TRBV27 and TRBJ1-1; possibly TRBD1 for D (6 bases). V dropped 1 base and J dropped 3 bases, with 12 bases sitting between them. The CDR3 is made up of 15 amino acids. The germline CDR1 and CDR2 sequences are MNHEY and SMNVEV (reference sequence). The CDR3 DNA follows: TGTGCCAGCAGTTTATTCGCCAGGGGCGACACTGAAGCTTTCTTT. Translated: CASSLFARGDTEAFF.

The gene calls are TRBV19 and TRBJ1-2; TRBD1 might be the D (5 bases). Germline values: CDR1 LNHDA, CDR2 SQIVND (reference sequence). This CDR3 contains 14 residues. Trimming shortened V by 8 bases and J by 4 bases, and 17 bases separated the two germline ends. CDR3 sequence: CASWRAGMSYGYTF. The DNA for the CDR3 is TGTGCCAGTTGGAGGGCAGGGATGAGCTATGGCTACACCTTC. Complete variable domain (other parts from reference TRBV19 and TRBJ1-2): DGGITQSPKYLFRKEGQNVTLSCEQNLNHDAMYWYRQDPGQGLRLIYYSQIVNDFQKGDIAEGYSVSREKKESFPLTVTSAQKNPTAFYLCASWRAGMSYGYTFGSGTRLTVV.

The chain couples TRBV11-2 to TRBJ1-6; 7 positions match TRBD1. The V gene's germline CDR1 is SGHAT and CDR2 FQNNGV. V was pared by 2 bases and J by 10 bases, with 11 bases of the junction left unmatched. The CDR3 totals 16 residues. The CDR3, as DNA: TGTGCCAGCAGCTTAAGACGACAGGGCAGGCAATCACCCCTCCACTTT. It specifies CASSLRRQGRQSPLHF. Looking up the rest from reference TRBV11-2 and TRBJ1-6 gives the full variable domain: EAGVAQSPRYKIIEKRQSVAFWCNPISGHATLYWYQQILGQGPKLLIQFQNNGVVDDSQLPKDRFSAERLKGVDSTLKIQPAKLEDSAVYLCASSLRRQGRQSPLHFGNGTRLTVT.

This chain links TRBV18 with TRBJ2-7, with a tentative D call TRBD2 (6 bases). Trimming took off 4 bases at V and 5 bases at J, with 6 bases between the two ends. Germline V gene sequence: CDR1 KGHSH, CDR2 LQKENI. The CDR3 has 11 residues. The CDR3 bases are TGTGCCAGCTCACTAGCGGACGAGCAGTACTTC. This translates into CASSLADEQYF.

The chain links TRBV25-1 to TRBJ2-2; 7 bases are a match to TRBD1. This CDR3 is built from 14 residues. CDR1 and CDR2 (germline): MGHDK, SYGVNS. V trimming: 10 bases; J trimming: 1 base; junction bases outside the gene matches: 6. The CDR3: CATDRVRNTGELFF. CDR3 coding DNA: TGTGCCACTGACAGGGTCCGGAACACCGGGGAGCTGTTTTTT.

The chain couples TRBV5-6 to TRBJ1-5; D is unresolved. Germline V CDR1 and CDR2: SGHDT, YYEEEE. This CDR3 comprises 18 residues. With 4 bases removed from V and 2 bases from J, the gap between germline ends came to 22 bases. CDR3 sequence: CASSVGAGFLRRNQPQHF. The CDR3 bases are TGTGCCAGCAGCGTGGGCGCCGGTTTCCTTCGTCGCAATCAGCCCCAGCATTTT.

The V gene is TRBV7-3, the J gene TRBJ2-7; TRBD2 might be the D (5 bases). The CDR3 has 17 amino acids. Per the germline V gene, CDR1 is SGHTA and CDR2 is FQGTGA. The V and J ends lost 1 base and 2 bases respectively, with 18 bases between them. The CDR3 nucleotides read TGTGCCAGCAGCTTAAATGGAGGCGTTATATCTACCTACGAGCAGTACTTC. Its translation: CASSLNGGVISTYEQYF.

The chain's CDR3 is CASSNGRRSYEQYF. The DNA for the CDR3 is TGTGCCAGCAGCAACGGACGGCGTTCCTACGAGCAGTACTTC. V and J are TRBV7-9 and TRBJ2-7; D uncertain. CDR1 SEHNR and CDR2 FQNEAQ come from the germline V gene (reference sequence). The CDR3 has 14 residues. V was shortened by 5 bases and J by 1 base, with 12 bases between the two germline ends.

The chain carries TRBV6-5 and TRBJ2-3, with D unclear. Germline CDR1 is MNHEY and CDR2 is SVGAGI. This CDR3 is built from 14 residues. V was shortened by 0 bases and J by 1 base, with 5 bases between the two germline ends. CDR3 in DNA: TGTGCCAGCAGTTACTCGGCGGGCACAGATACGCAGTATTTT. Translated: CASSYSAGTDTQYF.

The chain uses TRBV6-5 and TRBJ2-7, with D unresolved. Per the germline V gene, CDR1 is MNHEY and CDR2 is SVGAGI. V gave up 2 bases and J gave up 7 bases, with 9 bases separating them. This CDR3 has 12 residues. The DNA of the CDR3 is TGTGCCAGCAGTTACGGTTCTTGGGAGCAGTACTTC. Amino acids: CASSYGSWEQYF.

The V and J genes are TRBV10-3 and TRBJ1-1, with 7 bases identical to TRBD1. This CDR3 contains 15 residues. Germline trimming cut 2 bases from V and 7 bases from J; bases unmatched to any gene: 10. CDR1 is ENHRY and CDR2 is SYGVKD in the germline V gene. The CDR3 DNA reads TGTGCCATCAGTGAGCACCCAGGGGGGAGGATTGAAGCTTTCTTT. Encoded protein: CAISEHPGGRIEAFF.

The chain combines TRBV2 with TRBJ1-2; TRBD1 is a possible D gene (5 bases). Deletions cut 1 base from V and 5 bases from J, with 14 bases between. CDR1 is SNHLY and CDR2 is FYNNEI in the germline V gene. The CDR3 runs 15 residues. The CDR3 region is CASSEVPGTPYGYTF. Written as DNA, the CDR3 is TGTGCCAGCAGTGAAGTTCCGGGGACGCCGTATGGCTACACCTTC.

The chain recombines TRBV7-2 with TRBJ1-4; 10 nucleotides match TRBD1. This CDR3 is 14 amino acids long. J lost 8 bases, V lost 4 bases, and 4 bases had no gene match. Germline assignment: CDR1 SGHTA and CDR2 FQGNSA. The CDR3 nucleotides are TGTGCCAGCAGCTCGGGACAGGGGTGGGAAAAACTGTTTTTT. It codes for CASSSGQGWEKLFF.

A single count supports this clone. The chain links TRBV4-2 to TRBJ2-7; 8 bases fit TRBD1. V lost 5 bases to trimming and J lost 3 bases; unmatched junction nucleotides: 12. This CDR3 is built from 16 residues. Per the germline V gene, CDR1 is LGHNA and CDR2 is YNFKEQ. DNA for the CDR3: TGTGCCAGCAGCTACAGCCGTGGACAGGGTAGCTACGAGCAGTACTTC. It is translated as CASSYSRGQGSYEQYF.

As DNA, the CDR3 is TGTGCCAGCAGGGAGGGACACCCGAACACTGAAGCTTTCTTT. Its protein product is CASREGHPNTEAFF. This chain connects TRBV28 to TRBJ1-1; TRBD1 might be the D (6 bases). V dropped 6 bases and J dropped 1 base, with 12 bases sitting between them. Germline V CDR1 and CDR2: MDHEN, SYDVKM. The CDR3 spans 14 residues.

This clone has more than one count but fewer than ten. V gene TRBV9 combines with J gene TRBJ2-2; D may be TRBD1 or TRBD2 (5 bases each). The CDR3 consists of 18 residues. V dropped 3 bases and J dropped 2 bases, with 20 bases sitting between them. Germline V gene data show CDR1 as SGDLS and CDR2 as YYNGEE. The CDR3 protein is CASSARKGDVRNTGELFF. The CDR3 DNA reads TGTGCCAGCAGCGCGCGAAAAGGGGACGTCAGAAACACCGGGGAGCTGTTTTTT.

The chain links TRBV4-2 to TRBJ2-1; D is ambiguous. The length of the CDR3 is 12 residues. Germline values: CDR1 LGHNA, CDR2 YNFKEQ. V was trimmed by 4 bases and J by 6 bases, leaving 7 bases between them. The CDR3 coding sequence is TGTGCCAGCAGCCCCACAGTCAATGAGCAGTTCTTC. This encodes CASSPTVNEQFF.

The rearrangement uses TRBV6-5 and TRBJ2-2; no definite D call. The CDR3 is 12 amino acids. The germline gives CDR1 MNHEY, CDR2 SVGAGI. V was cut by 8 bases and J by 7 bases, with 11 bases left in between. DNA of the CDR3: TGTGCCAGCGGTCGAGGTAGCGGGGAGCTGTTTTTT. This codes for CASGRGSGELFF.

This clone occurred once. The chain is built from TRBV4-1 and TRBJ2-7; maybe TRBD1 (6 bases). In germline, CDR1 is MGHRA, CDR2 YSYEKL. The CDR3 totals 16 residues. V lost 0 bases to trimming and J lost 1 base, with 13 bases between them. The CDR3 spells CASSQERAGVSYEQYF. The CDR3 DNA reads as TGCGCCAGCAGCCAAGAAAGGGCAGGGGTTTCCTACGAGCAGTACTTC.

The chain has TRBV14 and TRBJ2-2; no clear D. V shed 2 bases and J shed 3 bases, with 4 bases lying between them. The CDR3 length is 13 residues. Germline CDR1 SGHDN, CDR2 FVKESK. The DNA for the CDR3 is TGTGCCAGCAGCCAATTCGACACCGGGGAGCTGTTTTTT. Residues: CASSQFDTGELFF.

The chain combines TRBV5-1 with TRBJ1-1; TRBD1 matches at 7 bases. J gave up 2 bases and V 0 bases, and 10 bases lay outside the gene matches. In germline, CDR1 is SGHRS, CDR2 YFSETQ. This CDR3 has 17 amino acids. CDR3 sequence: CASSLVDRRSGNTEAFF. The CDR3 nucleotides are TGCGCCAGCAGCTTGGTGGACAGGCGGTCGGGAAACACTGAAGCTTTCTTT.

The genes are TRBV7-3 and TRBJ1-3; 7 nucleotides align to TRBD1. Germline V gene data show CDR1 as SGHTA and CDR2 as FQGTGA. The CDR3 totals 14 residues. Trimming removed 6 bases from V and 1 base from J; junction bases left unmatched: 3. CDR3 DNA sequence: TGTGCCAGCAGGACAGGGCTATCTGGAAACACCATATATTTT. Translation gives CASRTGLSGNTIYF.

The sample holds many counts of this clone. The chain carries TRBV18 and TRBJ2-7; D is uncertain. This CDR3 region has 15 residues. The V gene lost 2 bases and the J gene lost 5 bases, with 16 bases spanning the gap. Germline V gene lookup returns CDR1 KGHSH and CDR2 LQKENI. CDR3 sequence (DNA): TGTGCCAGCTCACCAGCGGATGATGGGATAAACGAGCAGTACTTC. This gives the protein CASSPADDGINEQYF.

This clone was found many times. CDR3: CASTLAPLTRDEQYF. In nucleotides, the CDR3 is TGTGCCAGCACCCTGGCGCCCCTAACTAGGGACGAGCAGTACTTC. This chain connects TRBV6-5 to TRBJ2-7; a weak D match, TRBD2 (5 bases). V was pared by 7 bases and J by 5 bases, with 21 bases between. The CDR3 is 15 residues long. Germline CDR1 and CDR2: MNHEY and SVGAGI.